The clone carrying this T cell receptor (beta chain) was picked up a small number of times. The antigen remains undetermined. Of the isolated RNA, all was reverse transcribed, and so the sequenced material was expressed TCRB transcripts. Repertoires were generated with immunoSEQ multiplex PCR, while TCRdb's copy carries only in-frame clones and drops some. Here the sample spans approximately 150,000 clones, more than 10% being singletons. This sample was included in a study of beta chain features in type 1 diabetes. At the level of the study: The study found patients and healthy donors alike in age, gender and cell yields.

This CDR3 region has 14 residues. Trimming left V 5 bases short and J 6 bases short, with 14 bases between. Germline loops: CDR1 KGHSH, CDR2 LQKENI. Points from the study as a whole: Lower insertion and higher deletion counts appeared at VDJ junctions in type 1 diabetes patients. All four CD4+ subsets from Type 1 diabetes patients carried moderately but significantly shorter TCRB CDR3s. The study left unresolved whether HLA type influences TCRB rearrangement.

The V and J genes are TRBV18 and TRBJ2-1; maybe TRBD1 (5 bases). The TCR sequence derives from a young man with type 1 diabetes. The specimen sequenced was central memory CD4+ T cells from blood. CDR3 sequence reads: CASSAPMDTNEQFF. As DNA, the CDR3 is TGTGCCAGCTCAGCCCCGATGGACACCAATGAGCAGTTCTTC.